This T cell receptor beta chain was captured in a study of T cell responses to AZD1222 COVID-19 vaccine. Broader study findings: Spike-specific TCRs gained breadth and depth after people received two AZD1222 doses.

V was trimmed by 10 bases and J by 5 bases, leaving 17 bases between them. The CDR3 consists of 13 residues. Germline-derived CDR1 and CDR2 are MDHEN and SYDVKM. In the case of this clone: Its antigen remains unidentified.

Here immunoSEQ multiplex PCR was the method, and the copy in TCRdb shows in-frame clones only, minus some. The sample has over 130,000 clones, approximately 94% seen once; the top ten hold approximately 5%. The chain is built from TRBV28 and TRBJ1-2; D might be TRBD1 (5 bases). The specimen was peripheral blood, collected on day 0 of AZD1222 vaccination. The source of this sequence is an adult in good health. For the CDR3, the DNA is TGTGCCACCCTCCGCGGGGCAGCGTATGGCTACACCTTC. Encoded protein: CATLRGAAYGYTF.